One and the same sample provided the 28 T cell receptor beta chains below, sequenced in a study of blood T cell repertoires in COVID-19. The table came from immunoSEQ multiplex PCR; TCRdb's copy has only in-frame clones and leaves some out. The repertoire has more than 85,000 clones, approximately 85% of them found once; the top ten carry around 6.5%. The sequenced sample consisted of peripheral blood. Receptors originate from a woman aged 60 to 75 with acute or convalescent COVID-19.

The chain is built from TRBV12-3 or TRBV12-4 and TRBJ1-6; TRBD1 matches at 9 bases. The CDR3 totals 13 residues. V was clipped by 8 bases and J by 7 bases; unmatched bases: 3. The CDR3: CASGTGINSPLHF. The CDR3 DNA is TGTGCCAGCGGGACAGGGATAAATTCACCCCTCCACTTT.

The gene calls are TRBV25-1 and TRBJ2-7, with 9 bases matching TRBD2. V was clipped by 0 bases and J by 5 bases; unmatched bases: 5. Germline V gene data show CDR1 as MGHDK and CDR2 as SYGVNS. The CDR3 is 15 amino acids. The DNA of the CDR3 is TGTGCCAGCAGTGAATATGCGGGAGGGCCAGACGAGCAGTACTTC. Its translation: CASSEYAGGPDEQYF.

The chain is built from TRBV5-1 and TRBJ1-4; 10 nucleotides line up with TRBD1. With V trimmed by 0 bases and J by 5 bases, 1 base remained unmatched. CDR1 is SGHRS, CDR2 YFSETQ, per germline. The CDR3 runs 15 residues. The CDR3 is CASSLAGQGNEKLFF. CDR3 bases: TGCGCCAGCAGCTTGGCGGGACAGGGGAATGAAAAACTGTTTTTT.

This chain uses TRBV6-5 with TRBJ2-5; 7 positions agree with TRBD2. This CDR3 has 15 amino acids. V shed 5 bases, J shed 4 bases, and the junction held 10 bases outside the gene matches. CDR1 MNHEY and CDR2 SVGAGI come from the germline V gene. The CDR3 region is CASSRSGGSAETQYF. For the CDR3, the DNA is TGTGCCAGCAGTCGAAGCGGCGGGAGTGCAGAGACCCAGTACTTC.

The chain employs TRBV6-6 and TRBJ2-7; TRBD1 aligns across 9 bases. V lost 0 bases and J lost 7; bases outside the gene matches: 7. CDR3 length: 15 amino acids. Germline V CDR1 and CDR2: MNHNY, SVGAGI (reference sequence). The CDR3 DNA follows: TGTGCCAGCAGTTACTCGGGGACAGGGAATCAAGAGCAGTACTTC. The encoded protein is CASSYSGTGNQEQYF.

This clone appeared a single time. This chain links TRBV10-3 with TRBJ1-3; unclear D gene. Germline V CDR1 and CDR2: ENHRY, SYGVKD. The V and J ends lost 3 bases and 0 bases respectively, with 9 bases between them. CDR3 length: 15 residues. CDR3 DNA sequence: TGTGCCATCAGTGATTACACCAACTCTGGAAACACCATATATTTT. This codes for CAISDYTNSGNTIYF.

The chain couples TRBV19 to TRBJ2-2, with 13 bases fitting TRBD2. V shed 4 bases and J 6 bases; nucleotides not matched to a gene: 5. The length of the CDR3 is 16 residues. Germline V gene data show CDR1 as LNHDA and CDR2 as SQIVND (reference sequence). The CDR3 reads CASSRGLAGNAGELFF. CDR3 DNA sequence: TGTGCCAGTAGTAGGGGACTAGCGGGAAACGCCGGGGAGCTGTTTTTT.

The gene calls are TRBV27 and TRBJ2-3; TRBD1 might be the D (6 bases). CDR3 length equals 16 residues. The V and J ends lost 2 bases and 4 bases respectively, with 16 bases between them. CDR1 MNHEY and CDR2 SMNVEV come from the germline V gene (reference sequence). CDR3 sequence: CASSLILGRGPDTQYF. CDR3 bases: TGTGCCAGCAGTTTAATATTGGGCAGGGGTCCAGATACGCAGTATTTT.

CDR3 bases: TGTGCCAGCCTTAACCGGGGAATTGGAAACACCATATATTTT. Its protein is CASLNRGIGNTIYF. The chain uses TRBV28 and TRBJ1-3, with D unclear. Germline assignment: CDR1 MDHEN and CDR2 SYDVKM. The length of the CDR3 is 14 residues. The ends were cut back, 8 bases at V and 3 bases at J, with 14 bases in the middle.

This rearrangement joins TRBV6-5 to TRBJ1-5; tentatively, D is TRBD1 (6 bases). The V end was cut by 10 bases, the J end by 3 bases, with 13 bases between. The germline CDR1 and CDR2 sequences are MNHEY and SVGAGI. The CDR3 loop spans 13 amino acids. The CDR3 DNA reads as TGTGCCATCCTACAGGGAAACAATCAGCCCCAGCATTTT. Amino acids: CAILQGNNQPQHF.

V is TRBV29-1 and J is TRBJ1-1, with TRBD1 identical over 8 bases. The length of the CDR3 is 13 residues. Germline V gene lookup returns CDR1 SQVTM and CDR2 ANQGSEA. Germline trimming cut 7 bases from V and 5 bases from J; bases unmatched to any gene: 9. This chain's CDR3 is CSGLQGARTEAFF. The CDR3 DNA reads TGCAGCGGTCTGCAGGGGGCGCGAACTGAAGCTTTCTTT.

The J gene is TRBJ1-1, the V gene TRBV19; no firm D call. Germline CDR1 and CDR2: LNHDA and SQIVND (reference sequence). The CDR3 covers 13 residues. Trimming removed 0 bases at V and 6 bases at J, with 8 bases between. In DNA, the CDR3 is TGTGCCAGTAGTATAGAAGAGGGCTCTGAAGCTTTCTTT. Encoded protein: CASSIEEGSEAFF.

The V gene is TRBV7-6, the J gene TRBJ2-5, with 16 nucleotides matching TRBD2. Per the germline V gene, CDR1 is SGHVS and CDR2 is FNYEAQ. The CDR3 loop spans 19 amino acids. V shed 5 bases and J 5 bases; nucleotides not matched to a gene: 14. CDR3: CASSPSPGTSGRARETQYF. For the CDR3, the DNA is TGTGCCAGCAGCCCCTCCCCAGGGACTAGCGGGAGGGCTCGGGAGACCCAGTACTTC.

The genes are TRBV14 and TRBJ1-1; no definite D call. Trimming took 5 bases from V and 2 from J, leaving 15 bases between them. This CDR3 spans 15 amino acids. Germline CDR1 SGHDN, CDR2 FVKESK. The CDR3 DNA reads TGTGCCAGCAGCGAGCTCGGAGGACGCAACACTGAAGCTTTCTTT. The encoded protein is CASSELGGRNTEAFF. The whole variable domain, remainder taken from reference TRBV14 and TRBJ1-1, is EAGVTQFPSHSVIEKGQTVTLRCDPISGHDNLYWYRRVMGKEIKFLLHFVKESKQDESGMPNNRFLAERTGGTYSTLKVQPAELEDSGVYFCASSELGGRNTEAFFGQGTRLTVV.

This clone was detected once. The CDR3: CASSLGTPNEQFF. In DNA form, the CDR3 reads TGTGCCAGCAGTTTGGGGACACCCAATGAGCAGTTCTTC. The chain is built from TRBV28 and TRBJ2-1, with a possible D match to TRBD1 (6 bases). CDR1 and CDR2 (germline): MDHEN, SYDVKM. This CDR3 spans 13 amino acids. V was cut by 3 bases and J by 6 bases, with 9 bases left in between.

This chain connects TRBV4-1 to TRBJ1-2; no firm D call. The germline V gene encodes CDR1 MGHRA and CDR2 YSYEKL. This CDR3 region has 15 residues. V was shortened by 1 base and J by 4 bases, with 13 bases between the two germline ends. This chain's CDR3 is CASSQGTARLYGYTF. The DNA of the CDR3 is TGCGCCAGCAGCCAAGGCACAGCCCGGCTCTATGGCTACACCTTC.

The J gene is TRBJ2-3, the V gene TRBV11-3; D is possibly TRBD1 (6 bases). From germline, CDR1 is SGHNT and CDR2 YENEEA. The CDR3 has 16 residues. Trimming stripped 2 bases from V and 0 bases from J, with 12 bases between. The CDR3 here is CASSLQGGTSTDTQYF. CDR3 in DNA: TGTGCCAGCAGCTTACAAGGGGGAACTAGCACAGATACGCAGTATTTT.

The chain employs TRBV18 and TRBJ2-3, with 9 bases fitting TRBD2. With V trimmed by 3 bases and J by 3 bases, 7 bases remained unmatched. The CDR3 extends over 16 amino acids. CDR1 is KGHSH and CDR2 is LQKENI in the germline V gene. In DNA form, the CDR3 reads TGTGCCAGCTCACCGGAAGTAGCGGGAGCAACAGATACGCAGTATTTT. Amino acids: CASSPEVAGATDTQYF.

V and J are TRBV5-1 and TRBJ1-1; D possibly corresponds to TRBD1 (6 bases). V shed 7 bases and J shed 0 bases, with 16 bases lying between them. The CDR3 totals 15 residues. CDR1 and CDR2 (germline): SGHRS, YFSETQ. Here the CDR3 DNA reads TGCGCCAGCGCCCGCGGAGGGGGGGTGAACACTGAAGCTTTCTTT. It yields the protein CASARGGGVNTEAFF.

In its sample, this clone was seen a few times. The genes are TRBV9 and TRBJ1-1; D remains ambiguous. The CDR3 has 13 amino acids. CDR1 is SGDLS, CDR2 YYNGEE, per germline. V lost 2 bases to trimming and J lost 5 bases, with 10 bases between them. This CDR3 reads CASSVTRGTEAFF. The CDR3 coding sequence is TGTGCCAGCAGCGTGACCCGAGGGACTGAAGCTTTCTTT.

V is TRBV15 and J is TRBJ2-3; D not resolved. The CDR3 runs 13 residues. CDR1 LNHNV and CDR2 YYDKDF come from the germline V gene (reference sequence). Trimming removed 5 bases at V and 1 base at J, with 7 bases between. In DNA form, the CDR3 reads TGTGCCACCAGCCCTGGAGGCACAGATACGCAGTATTTT. Residues: CATSPGGTDTQYF. Supplemented by reference TRBV15 and TRBJ2-3, the full variable domain reads DAMVIQNPRYQVTQFGKPVTLSCSQTLNHNVMYWYQQKSSQAPKLLFHYYDKDFNNEADTPDNFQSRRPNTSFCFLDIRSPGLGDTAMYLCATSPGGTDTQYFGPGTRLTVL.

This clone was seen only once. The chain employs TRBV7-3 and TRBJ2-5, with D perhaps TRBD2 (6 bases). Germline lookup yields CDR1 SGHTA and CDR2 FQGTGA. The CDR3 loop spans 14 amino acids. Trimming took off 2 bases at V and 2 bases at J, with 9 bases between the two ends. For the CDR3, the DNA is TGTGCCAGCAGCTTATGGGCGGGACAAGAGACCCAGTACTTC. This sequence encodes CASSLWAGQETQYF.

The chain joins TRBV23-1 to TRBJ1-2, with 10 bases that match TRBD1. TRBV23-1 is assigned to the ORF class and has an uncertain function. Trimming took 6 bases from V and 3 from J; bases not matched to a gene: 4. The CDR3 has 14 residues. The CDR3 DNA sequence: TGCGCCAGCAGCCGACAGGGGGCAGACTATGGCTACACCTTC. It is translated as CASSRQGADYGYTF.

The chain links TRBV19 to TRBJ1-5; 9 positions match TRBD1. After removal of 8 bases from V and 5 bases from J, the junction contained 7 bases not matched to a gene. Germline V gene data show CDR1 as LNHDA and CDR2 as SQIVND (reference sequence). CDR3 length: 14 residues. CDR3 in amino acids: CASSLQGAYQPQHF. In DNA form, the CDR3 reads TGTGCCAGTTCACTACAGGGGGCATATCAGCCCCAGCATTTT.

This clone was recorded once. The CDR3 is CASSPRQVYRISEAFF. Here the CDR3 DNA reads TGTGCCAGCAGCCCTCGACAGGTCTACCGAATTTCTGAAGCTTTCTTT. The chain has TRBV9 and TRBJ1-1; D perhaps matches TRBD1 (6 bases). The CDR3 contains 16 residues. Germline V gene data show CDR1 as SGDLS and CDR2 as YYNGEE. V lost 4 bases and J lost 6, with 22 bases in between.

This clone was seen once. The V and J genes are TRBV28 and TRBJ1-4; D is possibly TRBD1 (6 bases). CDR3 length equals 13 residues. Per germline, CDR1 MDHEN and CDR2 SYDVKM. With 1 base removed from V and 8 bases from J, the gap between germline ends came to 8 bases. CDR3 sequence (DNA): TGTGCCAGCAGTTTATCAGACAGGGAAAAACTGTTTTTT. Translating gives CASSLSDREKLFF. Together with reference TRBV28 and TRBJ1-4, the CDR3 gives the full variable domain: DVKVTQSSRYLVKRTGEKVFLECVQDMDHENMFWYRQDPGLGLRLIYFSYDVKMKEKGDIPEGYSVSREKKERFSLILESASTNQTSMYLCASSLSDREKLFFGSGTQLSVL.

The rearrangement links TRBV28 to TRBJ1-2; TRBD1 agrees at 11 bases. The junction had 12 bases not matched to a gene; V was cut back by 4 bases and J by 2 bases. Germline values: CDR1 MDHEN, CDR2 SYDVKM. CDR3 length: 18 residues. DNA of the CDR3: TGTGCCAGCAGTTCCTACCGGACAGGGGGCGCCGGAAACTATGGCTACACCTTC. Protein product: CASSSYRTGGAGNYGYTF.

J is TRBJ2-1 and V is TRBV28; 11 positions agree with TRBD2. The CDR3 is 15 residues long. From germline, CDR1 is MDHEN and CDR2 SYDVKM. V lost 2 bases, J lost 15 bases, and 12 bases stayed unmatched. For the CDR3, the DNA is TGTGCCAGCAGTTTAAGTCCTAGCGGGAGGCCCGGAGTGTTCTTC. It codes for CASSLSPSGRPGVFF.